This entry lists 22 T cell receptor beta chains sequenced from one sample in a study of T cell clonality in common variable immunodeficiency. The study, taken as a whole, reports: In common variable immunodeficiency, TCR beta chains reportedly carried fewer deletions and N-nucleotide insertions.

Which antigens these TCRs recognize remains unknown. Libraries were prepared by immunoSEQ multiplex PCR; TCRdb keeps only in-frame clonotypes and omits some of them. The profile covers about 34,000 clones, none occurring a single time. Sequenced material: peripheral blood mononuclear cells. The receptors derive from a human donor with common variable immunodeficiency.

Worth noting for this clone: The read ends 3 residues before the CDR3 terminus; that terminus is restored from the germline J gene. The rearrangement uses TRBV19 and TRBJ2-1, with 8 positions matching TRBD2. The CDR3 is made up of 15 amino acids. V lost 3 bases, J lost 4 bases, and 5 bases stayed unmatched. CDR1 and CDR2 from the germline V gene are LNHDA and SQIVND (reference sequence). The CDR3 spells CASSINSGEYNEQFF. The sequenced CDR3 bases are TGTGCCAGTAGTATTAATAGCGGGGAATACAATGAG. The variable domain in full, with the rest retrieved from reference TRBV19 and TRBJ2-1, is DGGITQSPKYLFRKEGQNVTLSCEQNLNHDAMYWYRQDPGQGLRLIYYSQIVNDFQKGDIAEGYSVSREKKESFPLTVTSAQKNPTAFYLCASSINSGEYNEQFFGPGTRLTVL.

There are many counts of this clone. The DNA ends 3 residues before the CDR3 does, and the rest of the CDR3 is filled in from the germline J gene. The rearrangement uses TRBV11-3 and TRBJ2-7, with D possibly matching TRBD1 (5 bases). The germline V and J ends were trimmed by 2 bases and 3 bases, with 8 bases remaining between them. Germline CDR1 is SGHNT and CDR2 is YENEEA. The CDR3 extends over 13 amino acids. CDR3 bases read: TGTGCCAGCAGCTTAACTACAGGCTACGAG. As protein: CASSLTTGYE. The whole CDR3 reads CASSLTTGYEQYF.

A word on this clone: The missing CDR3 end, 3 residues past where the read stops, is filled in from the germline J gene. This sequence joins TRBV11-2 and TRBJ2-3, with TRBD2 matching 7 bases. V gave up 5 bases and J gave up 4 bases; unmatched junction bases: 3. Per germline, CDR1 SGHAT and CDR2 FQNNGV. The CDR3 contains 13 residues. The CDR3 region is CASSRGRADTQYF. CDR3 DNA (partial): TGTGCCAGCAGCCGGGGGAGGGCAGATACG.

This clone was counted at least ten times. The sequence runs out 3 residues before the end of the CDR3; the remainder is reconstructed from the germline J gene. This chain links TRBV6-1 with TRBJ2-1; 7 bases are shared with TRBD1. The length of the CDR3 is 14 residues. Germline lookup yields CDR1 MNHNS and CDR2 SASEGT. The junction had 6 bases not matched to a gene; V was cut back by 4 bases and J by 6 bases. Incomplete CDR3 DNA: TGTGCCAGCAGTGGACAGGGTAGGTTCAATGAG. Its translation: CASSGQGRFNE. The whole CDR3 reads CASSGQGRFNEQFF.

As for this clone: The read ends 3 residues shy of where the CDR3 ends; the end is completed using the germline J gene. The gene calls are TRBV23-1 and TRBJ2-6; the match to TRBD2 covers 9 bases. TRBV23-1 carries the ORF label, with uncertain function. The CDR3 spans 19 residues. V was pared by 1 base and J by 3 bases, with 10 bases of the junction left unmatched. Partial CDR3 DNA: TGCGCCAGCAGTCAATACAGAATTTATAGCGGGAGTGGGGCCAACGTC. This codes for CASSQYRIYSGSGANV. The full CDR3 reads CASSQYRIYSGSGANVLTF.

In this sample, this clone turned up many times. The read halts 3 residues ahead of the CDR3 end, with the missing end drawn from the germline J gene. This chain links TRBV5-4 with TRBJ1-1; TRBD1 is a possible D gene (5 bases). Germline V lookup: CDR1 SGHNT, CDR2 YYREEE (reference sequence). The CDR3 is 13 amino acids. V lost 2 bases and J 5 bases, leaving 10 bases between the germline ends. The CDR3 protein is CASSFWGETEAFF. The CDR3 DNA, read in part, is TGTGCCAGCAGCTTCTGGGGGGAGACTGAA.

This clone occurred many times. The read falls 3 residues short of the CDR3 end, and the missing part is taken from the germline J gene. This chain uses TRBV7-2 with TRBJ1-1; the match to TRBD1 covers 7 bases. J was trimmed by 5 bases and V by 5 bases; bases with no gene match: 8. Looked up from germline, CDR1 is SGHTA and CDR2 is FQGNSA. This CDR3 region has 14 residues. CDR3 protein: CASSTRQGRTEAFF. CDR3 bases read: TGTGCCAGCAGCACCCGACAGGGAAGAACTGAA.

In this sample, this clone turned up a few times. Sequencing ends 3 residues short of the CDR3 end; the germline J gene provides the rest. The V call is TRBV7-2, the J call TRBJ2-5; D possibly corresponds to TRBD1 (5 bases). The CDR3 length is 14 residues. The germline CDR1 and CDR2 sequences are SGHTA and FQGNSA. With 1 base removed from V and 6 bases from J, the gap between germline ends came to 12 bases. The DNA read from the CDR3 is TGTGCCAGCAGCTTAGGGGGCAGCAATAAGACC. Translated: CASSLGGSNKT. The whole CDR3 reads CASSLGGSNKTQYF.

This clone turned up a few times. The CDR3 is cut off 3 residues early in the read; its end comes from the germline J gene. The genes are TRBV6-2 or TRBV6-3 and TRBJ1-2; 7 bases are shared with TRBD1. CDR3 length: 13 residues. After removal of 5 bases from V and 5 bases from J, the junction contained 5 bases not matched to a gene. The germline V gene has CDR1 MNHEY and CDR2 SVGEGT. The CDR3 here is CASSRDREYGYTF. The covered CDR3 bases are TGTGCCAGCAGTCGGGACAGAGAATATGGC.

This clone has at least ten counts. The CDR3 goes on 3 residues after the read ends, and that part is filled in from the germline J gene. The chain carries TRBV5-4 and TRBJ2-7; D is possibly TRBD1 (5 bases). The CDR3 runs 14 residues. Germline V gives CDR1 SGHNT, CDR2 YYREEE (reference sequence). Trimming cost V 0 bases and J 3 bases, with 10 bases left between them. CDR3 loop: CASSLGFRDYEQYF. The sequenced CDR3 bases are TGTGCCAGCAGCTTGGGGTTCAGGGACTACGAG.

This clone was picked up many times. The sequenced fragment ends 3 residues before the CDR3 boundary, so the rest is inferred from the germline J gene. The chain uses TRBV7-2 and TRBJ2-3; possible D gene TRBD2, 6 bases. The CDR3 sequence is 15 residues long. Trimming shortened V by 4 bases and J by 0 bases, and 11 bases separated the two germline ends. CDR1 SGHTA and CDR2 FQGNSA come from the germline V gene. The sequenced part of the CDR3 DNA is TGTGCCAGCAGCTCGGACTACCTGAGCACAGATACG. Residues: CASSSDYLSTDT. The whole CDR3 sequence is CASSSDYLSTDTQYF.

The sample holds a few counts of this clone. Read data end 3 residues before the CDR3 end; the end is taken from the germline J gene. V and J are TRBV7-2 and TRBJ2-1; 8 positions agree with TRBD2. V dropped 4 bases and J dropped 9; count of bases not matched to a gene: 11. CDR3 length: 15 amino acids. Germline lookup yields CDR1 SGHTA and CDR2 FQGNSA. The CDR3 bases that were read are TGTGCCAGCAGCTGGGGACTAGGGGGGGGAAGTGAG. Translation: CASSWGLGGGSE. The full CDR3 protein is CASSWGLGGGSEQFF.

Many counts were recorded for this clone. The read terminates 3 residues ahead of where the CDR3 ends, so the germline J gene completes it. The chain couples TRBV4-2 to TRBJ2-1; TRBD1 might be the D (6 bases). The CDR3 contains 18 residues. V gave up 0 bases and J gave up 0 bases, with 15 bases separating them. CDR1 is LGHNA and CDR2 is YNFKEQ in the germline V gene. CDR3 protein: CASSQEQWGHYSYNEQFF. CDR3 bases read: TGTGCCAGCAGCCAAGAACAGTGGGGACATTACTCCTACAATGAG.

This clone rates as medium-sized (0.01 to 0.1%). The read falls 3 residues short of the CDR3 end, and the missing part is taken from the germline J gene. V and J are TRBV28 and TRBJ1-2; D may be TRBD1 (6 bases). Germline CDR1 and CDR2: MDHEN and SYDVKM. The CDR3 runs 13 residues. Trimming shortened V by 6 bases and J by 5 bases, and 13 bases separated the two germline ends. CDR3 residues: CASSLQGKYGYTF. The sequenced part of the CDR3 DNA is TGTGCCAGCAGCCTACAGGGAAAGTATGGC.

In this sample, this clone turned up a few times. Read data end 3 residues before the CDR3 end; the end is taken from the germline J gene. The chain joins TRBV30 to TRBJ2-3; D gene unclear. Trimming took 2 bases from V and 5 from J, leaving 14 bases between them. This CDR3 contains 14 residues. Looked up from germline, CDR1 is GTSNPN and CDR2 is SVGIG (reference sequence). The CDR3 sequence is CAWSSLPPRDTQYF. The sequenced CDR3 bases are TGTGCCTGGAGTTCACTACCCCCCCGAGATACG.

This clone was recorded a few times. The read ends 3 residues early relative to the CDR3; the germline J gene fills the gap. The chain combines TRBV19 with TRBJ1-2; the match to TRBD1 covers 7 bases. Germline loops: CDR1 LNHDA, CDR2 SQIVND (reference sequence). Trimming took 3 bases from V and 2 from J; bases not matched to a gene: 6. The CDR3 contains 15 residues. The DNA read from the CDR3 is TGTGCCAGTAGTATGCAGGGGGTTACGAACTATGGC. Translation: CASSMQGVTNYG. The full CDR3 protein is CASSMQGVTNYGYTF.

As concerns this clone: Sequencing ends 3 residues short of the CDR3 end; the germline J gene provides the rest. The rearrangement uses TRBV7-9 and TRBJ1-3; unclear D gene. CDR1 SEHNR and CDR2 FQNEAQ come from the germline V gene (reference sequence). This CDR3 comprises 11 residues. The CDR3 DNA, read in part, is TGTGCCAGCAGCTTTGAGGGTCCC. Translation: CASSFEGP. The entire CDR3 protein reads CASSFEGPIYF.

This clone was recorded at least ten times. The CDR3 end falls 3 residues outside the read, so it is completed with the germline J gene. The chain recombines TRBV5-4 with TRBJ2-3, with a possible D match to TRBD2 (5 bases). The CDR3 covers 15 residues. Looked up from germline, CDR1 is SGHNT and CDR2 is YYREEE (reference sequence). The V end was cut by 2 bases, the J end by 2 bases, with 12 bases between. The CDR3 region is CASSLGGPATDTQYF. The part of the CDR3 DNA that was read is TGTGCCAGCAGCTTAGGCGGGCCCGCCACAGATACG. Full variable domain (remainder filled in from reference TRBV5-4 and TRBJ2-3): ETGVTQSPTHLIKTRGQQVTLRCSSQSGHNTVSWYQQALGQGPQFIFQYYREEENGRGNFPPRFSGLQFPNYSSELNVNALELDDSALYLCASSLGGPATDTQYFGPGTRLTVL.

At least ten counts were recorded for this clone. Coverage ceases 3 residues before the CDR3 finishes, and the germline J gene fills in the end. V usage is TRBV30 and J usage is TRBJ1-5; D is ambiguous. V lost 2 bases, J lost 3 bases, and 8 bases lay in between. Germline CDR1 and CDR2: GTSNPN and SVGIG (reference sequence). This CDR3 contains 13 residues. Incomplete CDR3 DNA: TGTGCCTGGAGTAGTACCTACAATCAGCCC. Translating it yields CAWSSTYNQP. The full CDR3 is CAWSSTYNQPQHF.

This clone was recorded at least ten times. From the germline J gene comes the end of the CDR3, since the read stops 3 residues before it. The chain carries TRBV18 and TRBJ2-3; 9 bases match TRBD1. The CDR3 has 17 residues. V lost 2 bases, J lost 4 bases, and 10 bases stayed unmatched. Per the germline V gene, CDR1 is KGHSH and CDR2 is LQKENI. The CDR3 DNA, read in part, is TGTGCCAGCTCACCAAACGGAGACAGGGGGAGCGCAGATACG. It is translated as CASSPNGDRGSADT. In full, the CDR3 reads CASSPNGDRGSADTQYF.

This clone has a handful of counts. The read terminates 3 residues ahead of where the CDR3 ends, so the germline J gene completes it. This chain links TRBV6-2 or TRBV6-3 with TRBJ1-1; D unclear. V shed 2 bases and J shed 4 bases, with 11 bases lying between them. Germline assignment: CDR1 MNHEY and CDR2 SVGEGT. The CDR3 covers 14 residues. The covered CDR3 bases are TGTGCCAGCAGTTACCCGGGTCTGAGCACTGAA. This gives the protein CASSYPGLSTE. The entire CDR3 sequence reads CASSYPGLSTEAFF.

Within the sample, this clone is medium-sized. The read stops 3 residues short of the end of the CDR3; the missing end is completed from the germline J gene. V is TRBV2 and J is TRBJ1-3; 7 bases fit TRBD1. Per the germline V gene, CDR1 is SNHLY and CDR2 is FYNNEI. The CDR3 covers 13 residues. J was trimmed by 3 bases and V by 6 bases; bases with no gene match: 2. The CDR3 DNA, read in part, is TGTGCCAGCAGCGGGACAGTTGGAAACACC. This translates into CASSGTVGNT. In full, the CDR3 is CASSGTVGNTIYF.